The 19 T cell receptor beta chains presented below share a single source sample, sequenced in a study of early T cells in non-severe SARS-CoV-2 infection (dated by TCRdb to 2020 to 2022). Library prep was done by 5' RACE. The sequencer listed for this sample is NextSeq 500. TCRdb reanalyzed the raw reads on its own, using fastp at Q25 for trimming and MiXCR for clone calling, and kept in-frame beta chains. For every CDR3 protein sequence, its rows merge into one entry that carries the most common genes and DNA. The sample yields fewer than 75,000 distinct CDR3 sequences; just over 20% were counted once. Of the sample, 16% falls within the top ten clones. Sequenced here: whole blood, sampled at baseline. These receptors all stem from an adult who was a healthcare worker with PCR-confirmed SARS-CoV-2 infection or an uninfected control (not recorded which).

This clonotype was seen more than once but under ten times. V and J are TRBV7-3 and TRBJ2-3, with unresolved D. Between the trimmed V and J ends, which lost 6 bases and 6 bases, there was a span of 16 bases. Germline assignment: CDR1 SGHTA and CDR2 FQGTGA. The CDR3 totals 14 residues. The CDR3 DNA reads TGTGCCAGCAGTCAAGGGCTTATTAGGGATACGCAGTATTTT. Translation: CASSQGLIRDTQYF.

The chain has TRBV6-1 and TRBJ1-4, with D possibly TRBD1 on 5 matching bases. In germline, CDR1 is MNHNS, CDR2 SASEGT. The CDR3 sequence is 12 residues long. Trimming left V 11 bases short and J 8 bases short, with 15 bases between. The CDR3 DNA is TGTGCCGTGGGGGGTAGGAACGAAAAACTGTTTTTT. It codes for CAVGGRNEKLFF.

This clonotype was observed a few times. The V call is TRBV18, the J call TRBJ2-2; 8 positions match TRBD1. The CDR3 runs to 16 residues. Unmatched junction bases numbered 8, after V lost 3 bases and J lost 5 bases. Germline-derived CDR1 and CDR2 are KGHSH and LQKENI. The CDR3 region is CASSPQGAGVTGELFF. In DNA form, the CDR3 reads TGTGCCAGCTCACCTCAGGGGGCAGGAGTGACCGGGGAGCTGTTTTTT.

CDR3 protein: CASSLVQGKVKNTEAFF. In DNA form, the CDR3 reads TGCGCCAGCAGCTTGGTCCAGGGAAAGGTGAAAAACACTGAAGCTTTCTTT. The chain recombines TRBV5-1 with TRBJ1-1, with D tentatively TRBD1 (5 bases). The CDR3 is made up of 17 amino acids. V was cut by 0 bases and J by 2 bases, with 17 bases left in between. CDR1 SGHRS and CDR2 YFSETQ come from the germline V gene.

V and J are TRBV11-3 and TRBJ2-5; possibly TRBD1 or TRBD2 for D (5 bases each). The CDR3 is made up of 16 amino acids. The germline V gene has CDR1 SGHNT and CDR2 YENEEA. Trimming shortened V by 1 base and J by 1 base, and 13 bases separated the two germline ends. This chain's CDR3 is CASSLGGPNSQETQYF. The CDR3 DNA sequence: TGTGCCAGCAGCTTAGGGGGACCCAATTCCCAAGAGACCCAGTACTTC.

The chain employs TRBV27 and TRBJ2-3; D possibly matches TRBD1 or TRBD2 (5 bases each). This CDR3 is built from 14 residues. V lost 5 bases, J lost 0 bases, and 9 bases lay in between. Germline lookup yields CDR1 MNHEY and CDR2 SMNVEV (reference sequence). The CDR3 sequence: CASSDGASTDTQYF. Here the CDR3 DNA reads TGTGCCAGCAGTGACGGGGCTAGCACAGATACGCAGTATTTT.

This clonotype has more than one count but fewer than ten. In nucleotides, the CDR3 is TGTGCCAGCTCACGCGAAAGGGACGGCGAGCAGTACTTC. It encodes CASSRERDGEQYF. The chain combines TRBV18 with TRBJ2-7; the D call may be TRBD1 or TRBD2 (5 bases each). Trimming left V 4 bases short and J 6 bases short, with 13 bases between. From germline, CDR1 is KGHSH and CDR2 LQKENI. This CDR3 is built from 13 residues.

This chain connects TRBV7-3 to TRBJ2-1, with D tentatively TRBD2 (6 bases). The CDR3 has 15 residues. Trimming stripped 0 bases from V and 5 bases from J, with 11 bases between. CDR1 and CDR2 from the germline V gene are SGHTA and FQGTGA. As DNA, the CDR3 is TGTGCCAGCAGCTTAACCGGGGGAGTCGACAATGAGCAGTTCTTC. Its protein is CASSLTGGVDNEQFF. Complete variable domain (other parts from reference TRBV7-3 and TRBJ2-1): GAGVSQTPSNKVTEKGKYVELRCDPISGHTALYWYRQSLGQGPEFLIYFQGTGAADDSGLPNDRFFAVRPEGSVSTLKIQRTERGDSAVYLCASSLTGGVDNEQFFGPGTRLTVL.

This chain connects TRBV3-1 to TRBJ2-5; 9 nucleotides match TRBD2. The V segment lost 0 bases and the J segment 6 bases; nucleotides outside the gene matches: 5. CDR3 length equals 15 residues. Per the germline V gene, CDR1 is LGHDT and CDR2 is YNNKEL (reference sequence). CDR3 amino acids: CASSQDMSGGKTQYF. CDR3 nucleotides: TGTGCCAGCAGCCAAGATATGAGCGGGGGGAAGACCCAGTACTTC.

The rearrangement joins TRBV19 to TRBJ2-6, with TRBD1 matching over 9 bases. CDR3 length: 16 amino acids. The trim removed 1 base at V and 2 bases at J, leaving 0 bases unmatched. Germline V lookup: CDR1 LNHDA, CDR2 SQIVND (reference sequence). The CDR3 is CASSIGDRAGANVLTF. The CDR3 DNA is TGTGCCAGTAGTATAGGGGACAGGGCTGGGGCCAACGTCCTGACTTTC.

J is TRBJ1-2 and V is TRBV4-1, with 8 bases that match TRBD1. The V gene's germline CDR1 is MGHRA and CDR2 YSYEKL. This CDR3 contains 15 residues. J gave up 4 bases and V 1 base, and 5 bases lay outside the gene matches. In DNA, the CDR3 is TGCGCCAGCAGCCAAGCCCCCGGGACAGGCTATGGCTACACCTTC. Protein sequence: CASSQAPGTGYGYTF.

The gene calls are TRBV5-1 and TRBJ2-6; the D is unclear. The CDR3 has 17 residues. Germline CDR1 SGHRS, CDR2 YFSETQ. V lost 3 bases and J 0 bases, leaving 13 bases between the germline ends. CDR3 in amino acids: CASSSETGVSGANVLTF. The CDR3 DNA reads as TGCGCCAGCAGCTCAGAGACTGGTGTCTCTGGGGCCAACGTCCTGACTTTC.

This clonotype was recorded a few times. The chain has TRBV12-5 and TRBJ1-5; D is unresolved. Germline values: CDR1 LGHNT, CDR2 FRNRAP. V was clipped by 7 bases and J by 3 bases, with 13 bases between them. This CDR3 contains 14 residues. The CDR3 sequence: CASAEGPPNQPQHF. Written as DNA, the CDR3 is TGTGCTAGTGCCGAGGGCCCTCCCAATCAGCCCCAGCATTTT.

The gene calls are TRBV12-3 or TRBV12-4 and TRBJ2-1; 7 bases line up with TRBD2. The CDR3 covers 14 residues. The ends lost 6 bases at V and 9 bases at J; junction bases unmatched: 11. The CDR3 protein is CASRTPGRPGEQFF. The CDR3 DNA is TGTGCCAGCAGGACTCCCGGGAGGCCAGGTGAGCAGTTCTTC.

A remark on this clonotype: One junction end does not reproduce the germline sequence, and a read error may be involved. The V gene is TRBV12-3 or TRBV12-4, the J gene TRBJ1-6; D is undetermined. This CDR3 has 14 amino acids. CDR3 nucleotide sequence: TGTGCTAGCACAAGTACAGCCTATAATTCACCCCTCCATTTT. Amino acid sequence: CASTSTAYNSPLHF.

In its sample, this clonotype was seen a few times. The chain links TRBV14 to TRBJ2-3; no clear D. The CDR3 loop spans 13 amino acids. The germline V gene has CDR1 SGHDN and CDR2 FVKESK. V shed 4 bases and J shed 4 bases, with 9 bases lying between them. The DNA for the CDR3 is TGTGCCAGCAGCCCCTGGATCGCAGATACGCAGTATTTT. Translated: CASSPWIADTQYF.

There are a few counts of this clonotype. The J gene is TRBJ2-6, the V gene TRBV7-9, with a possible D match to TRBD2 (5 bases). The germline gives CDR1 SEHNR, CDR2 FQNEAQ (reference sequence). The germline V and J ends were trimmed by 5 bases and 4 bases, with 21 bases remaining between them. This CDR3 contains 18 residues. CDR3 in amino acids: CASSPWGARSLGANVLTF. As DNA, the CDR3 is TGTGCCAGCAGCCCGTGGGGAGCTCGGTCATTGGGGGCCAACGTCCTGACTTTC.

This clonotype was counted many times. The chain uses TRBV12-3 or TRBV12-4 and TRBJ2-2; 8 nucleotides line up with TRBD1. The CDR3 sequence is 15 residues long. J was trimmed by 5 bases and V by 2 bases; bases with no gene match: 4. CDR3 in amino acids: CASSLRTGSTGELFF. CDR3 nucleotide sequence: TGTGCCAGCAGTTTAAGGACAGGGTCAACCGGGGAGCTGTTTTTT.

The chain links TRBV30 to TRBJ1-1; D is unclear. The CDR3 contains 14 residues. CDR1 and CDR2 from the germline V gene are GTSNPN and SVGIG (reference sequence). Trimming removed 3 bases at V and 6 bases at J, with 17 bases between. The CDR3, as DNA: TGTGCCTGGAGATTGACGGCAAGTCTTTCTGAAGCTTTCTTT. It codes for CAWRLTASLSEAFF.